This TCR beta chain was captured in a study of T cells in Graves' hyperthyroidism and ophthalmopathy (dated by TCRdb to about 2019). Study-wide context: Peripheral blood samples were taken at initial diagnosis, before any treatment was given. To identify distinguishing TCR V-J signatures, a discovery cohort of 90 to 100 patients was used, comprising 43 with Graves' ophthalmopathy and 57 with stable Graves' hyperthyroidism. Prospective prediction of ophthalmopathy was tested in an independent validation cohort consisting of roughly 20 hyperthyroidism patients and approximately 16 patients who later progressed to ophthalmopathy. For training and testing, the 100 or so patients in the discovery cohort were randomly divided in a 7:3 ratio. The study also compared thyroid tissue and blood T-cell repertoires from more than 5 Graves' hyperthyroidism patients. After blood sampling, hyperthyroidism patients were treated with methimazole at a starting dose of 30 mg daily, and ophthalmopathy patients were treated with high-dose intravenous methylprednisolone. The paper describes TCR Vbeta CDR3 sequencing of about 140 peripheral blood samples, made up of some 42 ophthalmopathy patients, 70 to 80 hyperthyroidism patients and roughly 17 progressor patients. Points the paper makes about the study in general: In validation, the model predicted progression to ophthalmopathy with roughly 66% sensitivity and less than 75% specificity, a median of around 6.6 months before onset. Sample size was not statistically predetermined, and investigators were not blinded to group allocation. Blood samples also contained most of the expanded thyroid clonotypes (frequency above 0.001), which suggests that blood repertoires may reflect thyroid immune responses. A model built on a 13 V-J signature distinguished ophthalmopathy from stable hyperthyroidism, reaching over 85% sensitivity and under 84% specificity in cross-validation and 80%/75% in testing.

In its sample, this clonotype was seen a few times. The specificity of this receptor is unknown. No per-base quality is available; no much larger clone lies one base away. TCR beta CDR3 regions were amplified from RNA transcripts. A first-round RT-PCR of the TCR CDR3 used the HTBI primer set with the Qiagen OneStep RT-PCR kit. The libraries were constructed in a second round of multiplex PCR and then size-selected and purified. Libraries were sequenced paired-end with 100 bp reads on an Illumina HiSeq2000. The study's processing was this. SOAPnuke was used to process the raw data, removing reads that contained adapters or uncalled bases, had a mean Phred below 15, or lacked an exact match to the constant primer or identifier. High-quality paired reads were merged with COPE v1.2.5, and unique nucleotide sequences were defined as clonotypes. MiTCR v1.1 was used to align clonotypes to the IMGT TRBV, TRBD and TRBJ reference segments. Only V-J combinations with frequency above 0.0001, covering about 99% of repertoires, were analysed. The TCS score was defined as the ratio of F50 (clonal expansion) to E x V (chaos), calculated using BLOSUM62-based TCRdist between CDR3 peptides within each V-J. Welch's t-statistics and random forest reduced 514 V-J features to 10 to 15, which were used in a naive Bayes classifier (R e1071). The public reads were quality trimmed at Q25 with fastp and then assembled into clones with MiXCR by TCRdb, keeping productive beta chains. Rows are combined by CDR3 protein, so each entry shows the most common genes and DNA. The V and J calls and clone size are TCRdb's, not the authors'. This sample holds hundreds of thousands of distinct CDR3 sequences; approximately 14% were observed only once. Around 23% of the sample goes to the ten largest clones.

Graves' hyperthyroidism was defined as stable when no progression to ophthalmopathy occurred over 18 months of follow-up. Hyperthyroidism patients were aged 18 to 65 years and newly diagnosed, with disease duration of less than 2 months. The study excluded patients with uncontrolled infections, other autoimmune diseases, pregnancy or lactation. Diagnoses relied on clinical symptoms, serum thyroxine and TRAb, thyroid ultrasound and orbital computed tomography. Ficoll-Paque density gradient centrifugation was used to isolate PBMCs from around 10 ml of fresh peripheral blood. Trizol reagent was used to extract total RNA, and RNA quality was then checked on an Agilent 2100 Bioanalyzer. CDR1 and CDR2, per the germline V gene (reference sequence), are LNHNV and YYDKDF. From its cysteine to its phenylalanine, the CDR3 spans 13 amino acids. Only the CDR3 DNA stays, 39 bases, in frame from base 1. V gives up 8 bases and J gives up 2 bases, and the segment between their germline ends measures 9 bases.

This clonotype originated in a young woman with Graves' hyperthyroidism. What was sequenced was blood. This sequence uses TRBV15 and TRBJ1-4; no D gene is confidently identified. The DNA is TGTGCCACCGGTGGGGTTACTAATGAAAAACTGTTTTTT. Translated, this is CATGGVTNEKLFF.